Given below is one T cell receptor beta chain in context. In germline, CDR1 is SGHTA, CDR2 FQGNSA. V lost 3 bases to trimming and J lost 5 bases, with 9 bases between them. This CDR3 comprises 13 residues. Measured with immunoSEQ multiplex PCR; TCRdb has only the in-frame clones, and not every one. The repertoire holds 100,000 to 150,000 clones, with 80% to 95% as singletons. This record belongs to a study of control samples from healthy donors and cancer patients. The receptor was isolated from a man aged 18 to 35 in good health. Sequenced material: blood. The chain is built from TRBV7-2 and TRBJ2-3, with D uncertain. In DNA, the CDR3 is TGTGCCAGCAGCTTTGGCTCTGGAGATACGCAGTATTTT. Protein product: CASSFGSGDTQYF.